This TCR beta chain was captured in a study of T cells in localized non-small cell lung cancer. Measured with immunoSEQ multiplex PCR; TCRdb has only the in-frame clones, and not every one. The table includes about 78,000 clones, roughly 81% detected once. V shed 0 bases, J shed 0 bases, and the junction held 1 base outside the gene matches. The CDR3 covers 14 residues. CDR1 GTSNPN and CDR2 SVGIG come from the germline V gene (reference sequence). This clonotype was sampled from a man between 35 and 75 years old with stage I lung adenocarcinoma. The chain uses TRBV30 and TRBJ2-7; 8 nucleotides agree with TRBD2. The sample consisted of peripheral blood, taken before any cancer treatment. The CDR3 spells CAWSVAGASYEQYF. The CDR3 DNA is TGTGCCTGGAGTGTAGCGGGAGCCTCCTACGAGCAGTACTTC.